The source of this T cell receptor beta chain is a study of patients and donors after allogeneic stem cell transplantation (dated by TCRdb to about 2020). Trimming removed 7 bases from V and 6 bases from J, leaving 21 bases between the germline ends. From a lookup of the germline V gene, CDR1 and CDR2 are SQVTM and ANQGSEA. CDR3 length: 14 amino acids, cysteine to phenylalanine. CDR3 DNA only is kept here, 42 bases in frame from base 1. This clonotype came up many times. The specificity of this receptor is unknown. Base-call qualities are not available, and no considerably larger clone is one nucleotide away. Library preparation employed RT-PCR. Sequencing took place on a NextSeq 550. TCRdb reanalyzed the raw reads on its own, using fastp at Q25 for trimming and MiXCR for clone calling, and kept in-frame beta chains. Each record represents a unique CDR3 protein, reported with the most common genes and DNA among its rows. In this sample the table shows 70,000 to 100,000 distinct CDR3 sequences, approximately 5.2% of which occur a single time. The top ten clonotypes cover less than 3% of the sample.

The sequenced sample consisted of blood, either unsorted or a sorted T cell fraction (not recorded which). This clonotype originated in a human donor who was either an allogeneic HSCT recipient or a stem cell or donor lymphocyte infusion donor (not recorded which). It is not recorded whose cells these are; they may come from a transplant donor. The chain was built from TRBV29-1 and TRBJ1-2, and possibly TRBD1, on 6 matching bases. CDR3 loop: CSALGGVSKDGYTF. The nucleotide sequence reads as follows: TGCAGCGCCCTAGGGGGTGTCTCCAAGGATGGCTACACCTTC.